The 30 T cell receptor beta chains given below trace back to one sample, sequenced in a study of T cell repertoires in cytomegalovirus infection (dated by TCRdb to between 2018 and 2021). The sequencer was an Illumina HiSeq 1500. The public reads were reanalyzed by TCRdb: fastp trimming at Q25, MiXCR alignment, in-frame beta chains only. Entries that share a CDR3 protein sequence are merged under the most common genes and DNA. The table for this sample lists fewer than 250,000 distinct CDR3 sequences; 10% to 15% of them were counted only once. The ten largest account for 1.5% to 2% of the sample. The sequenced material came from PBMCs. The receptors were sampled from a human donor in good health (CMV status not recorded). Some clones in this sample may be carry-over from other donors' samples.

This clonotype was counted ten times or more. The chain carries TRBV7-3 and TRBJ2-3, with D possibly being TRBD1 or TRBD2 (5 bases each). The CDR3 is 15 amino acids. V was pared by 5 bases and J by 0 bases, with 12 bases between. Germline-derived CDR1 and CDR2 are SGHTA and FQGTGA. CDR3 residues: CASSPRGESTDTQYF. The CDR3 DNA sequence: TGTGCCAGCAGCCCCCGAGGGGAAAGCACAGATACGCAGTATTTT. The full variable domain, with the rest looked up from reference TRBV7-3 and TRBJ2-3, is GAGVSQTPSNKVTEKGKYVELRCDPISGHTALYWYRQSLGQGPEFLIYFQGTGAADDSGLPNDRFFAVRPEGSVSTLKIQRTERGDSAVYLCASSPRGESTDTQYFGPGTRLTVL.

This clonotype was observed a handful of times. The CDR3 loop reads CSVEDRGEGNTIYF. CDR3 DNA sequence: TGCAGCGTTGAAGATAGGGGGGAAGGAAACACCATATATTTT. The rearrangement uses TRBV29-1 and TRBJ1-3, with D perhaps TRBD1 (6 bases). CDR1 SQVTM and CDR2 ANQGSEA come from the germline V gene. V gave up 0 bases and J gave up 4 bases, with 10 bases separating them. CDR3 size: 14 residues.

Many counts were recorded for this clonotype. J is TRBJ1-2 and V is TRBV5-1; 8 bases are a match to TRBD1. J was trimmed by 5 bases and V by 4 bases; bases with no gene match: 10. The germline gives CDR1 SGHRS, CDR2 YFSETQ. The CDR3 length is 15 residues. CDR3 coding DNA: TGCGCCAGCAGCAAAGGACAGGGTGAGGTATATGGCTACACCTTC. This translates into CASSKGQGEVYGYTF.

Comment on this clonotype: A much larger clone sits a single nucleotide away, making a read error possible. This chain connects TRBV12-3 or TRBV12-4 to TRBJ1-5; D might be TRBD1 (5 bases). The ends were cut back, 6 bases at V and 3 bases at J, with 12 bases in the middle. The CDR3 consists of 14 residues. The CDR3 nucleotides read TGTGCCAGCAGCCCGCCAGGGTTCAATCAGCCCCAGCATTTT. Translating it yields CASSPPGFNQPQHF.

This clonotype occurred a few times. J is TRBJ2-1 and V is TRBV29-1; 8 bases agree with TRBD2. V dropped 6 bases and J dropped 9; count of bases not matched to a gene: 7. Germline CDR1 is SQVTM and CDR2 is ANQGSEA. This CDR3 region has 12 residues. CDR3: CSVGGVGAEQFF. CDR3 DNA: TGCAGCGTCGGGGGGGTGGGTGCTGAGCAGTTCTTC.

This clonotype was observed a handful of times. The V call is TRBV23-1, the J call TRBJ2-7, with D maybe TRBD1 (6 bases). TRBV23-1 is an open reading frame, and its role is uncertain. The CDR3 sequence is 14 residues long. Trimming took 2 bases from V and 2 from J, leaving 10 bases between them. The CDR3 DNA is TGCGCCAGCAGTCAAATCAGGGGACCCTACGAGCAGTACTTC. Translation: CASSQIRGPYEQYF.

This clonotype was counted ten times or more. This chain links TRBV10-3 with TRBJ2-5; TRBD2 agrees at 12 bases. Germline V gene data show CDR1 as ENHRY and CDR2 as SYGVKD. J lost 5 bases, V lost 4 bases, and 8 bases had no gene match. The CDR3 has 16 amino acids. CDR3 in DNA: TGTGCCATCAGTGGGTCTAGCGGGGGGGCCGTGGAGACCCAGTACTTC. Translating it yields CAISGSSGGAVETQYF.

This clonotype was picked up a small number of times. This chain joins TRBV7-3 and TRBJ2-2; D gene uncertain. Trimming removed 6 bases from V and 4 bases from J, with 18 bases in between. This CDR3 spans 16 amino acids. CDR1 is SGHTA and CDR2 is FQGTGA in the germline V gene. In nucleotides, the CDR3 is TGTGCCAGCAGTCCTTTTAGCTCCCGTGGCACCGGGGAGCTGTTTTTT. Translating it yields CASSPFSSRGTGELFF.

In its sample, this clonotype was seen a few times. The gene calls are TRBV2 and TRBJ1-1, with no clear D. The V end was cut by 7 bases, the J end by 8 bases, with 11 bases between. The CDR3 covers 11 residues. CDR1 and CDR2 from the germline V gene are SNHLY and FYNNEI. CDR3: CASMYRLEAFF. CDR3 sequence (DNA): TGTGCCAGCATGTACCGACTGGAAGCTTTCTTT. Variable domain in full (rest from reference TRBV2 and TRBJ1-1): EPEVTQTPSHQVTQMGQEVILRCVPISNHLYFYWYRQILGQKVEFLVSFYNNEISEKSEIFDDQFSVERPDGSNFTLKIRSTKLEDSAMYFCASMYRLEAFFGQGTRLTVV.

This clonotype occurred many times. The V gene is TRBV7-2, the J gene TRBJ1-2; 7 nucleotides agree with TRBD1. This CDR3 is built from 15 residues. The ends lost 5 bases at V and 4 bases at J; junction bases unmatched: 10. The germline V gene has CDR1 SGHTA and CDR2 FQGNSA. The CDR3 here is CASSPGTVFFYGYTF. The CDR3 DNA follows: TGTGCCAGCAGCCCGGGGACAGTCTTTTTCTATGGCTACACCTTC. The variable domain in full, completed from reference TRBV7-2 and TRBJ1-2, reads GAGVSQSPSNKVTEKGKDVELRCDPISGHTALYWYRQSLGQGLEFLIYFQGNSAPDKSGLPSDRFSAERTGGSVSTLTIQRTQQEDSAVYLCASSPGTVFFYGYTFGSGTRLTVV.

The chain combines TRBV19 with TRBJ1-5; D is perhaps TRBD1 (5 bases). In germline, CDR1 is LNHDA, CDR2 SQIVND (reference sequence). The V and J ends lost 7 bases and 0 bases respectively, with 13 bases between them. The CDR3 extends over 15 amino acids. CDR3 sequence (DNA): TGTGCCAGTAAGACAGTAGAGAATAGCAATCAGCCCCAGCATTTT. Protein sequence: CASKTVENSNQPQHF.

This clonotype was counted only a few times. The J gene is TRBJ2-1, the V gene TRBV2; 8 positions match TRBD1. Germline V gives CDR1 SNHLY, CDR2 FYNNEI. The CDR3 loop spans 14 amino acids. V was pared by 9 bases and J by 7 bases, with 11 bases of the junction left unmatched. The CDR3 DNA sequence: TGTGCCAGGTCAAGCAGGGGGCCAGAGAATGAGCAGTTCTTC. Its protein is CARSSRGPENEQFF.

This clonotype was picked up many times. The chain couples TRBV6-6 to TRBJ1-4, with a tentative D call TRBD1 (6 bases). Looked up from germline, CDR1 is MNHNY and CDR2 is SVGAGI (reference sequence). The CDR3 totals 14 residues. V lost 11 bases to trimming and J lost 10 bases, with 23 bases between them. The DNA of the CDR3 is TGTGCCTCTTGCTTGGGGGCAGGGAGGGGAAAACTGTTTTTT. The encoded protein is CASCLGAGRGKLFF.

This clonotype occurred a few times. V usage is TRBV29-1 and J usage is TRBJ1-1; D might be TRBD1 (6 bases). Looked up from germline, CDR1 is SQVTM and CDR2 is ANQGSEA. V lost 3 bases and J 3 bases, leaving 14 bases between the germline ends. The CDR3 contains 14 residues. CDR3 nucleotides: TGCAGCGTTGAGGGGGGCCAAGGGGACACTGAAGCTTTCTTT. It codes for CSVEGGQGDTEAFF.

This clonotype has more than one count but fewer than ten. The chain joins TRBV14 to TRBJ1-6; D unresolved. Germline CDR1 is SGHDN and CDR2 is FVKESK. The ends were cut back, 2 bases at V and 7 bases at J, with 9 bases in the middle. The CDR3 totals 14 residues. DNA of the CDR3: TGTGCCAGCAGCCAATCGGTCAGCAATTCACCCCTCCACTTT. Amino acid sequence: CASSQSVSNSPLHF.

This clonotype was found many times. The rearrangement uses TRBV14 and TRBJ1-4; 11 nucleotides agree with TRBD1. The V gene's germline CDR1 is SGHDN and CDR2 FVKESK. The length of the CDR3 is 14 residues. The ends lost 5 bases at V and 8 bases at J; junction bases unmatched: 4. CDR3 protein: CASSRTGGLEKLFF. The CDR3 DNA reads TGTGCCAGCAGCAGGACAGGGGGCTTGGAAAAACTGTTTTTT.

This clonotype was seen at least ten times. The chain is built from TRBV28 and TRBJ1-2; no firm D call. The germline V gene has CDR1 MDHEN and CDR2 SYDVKM. The V end was cut by 6 bases, the J end by 2 bases, with 4 bases between. CDR3 size: 11 residues. The DNA of the CDR3 is TGTGCCAGCAGCGGGAACTATGGCTACACCTTC. It yields the protein CASSGNYGYTF.

This clonotype was observed at least ten times. The J gene is TRBJ1-2, the V gene TRBV6-2 or TRBV6-3; 8 nucleotides line up with TRBD1. V dropped 6 bases and J dropped 4; count of bases not matched to a gene: 10. Looked up from germline, CDR1 is MNHEY and CDR2 is SVGEGT. The CDR3 totals 15 residues. CDR3 sequence reads: CASRKSGGGVYGYTF. CDR3 coding DNA: TGTGCCAGCAGAAAATCAGGGGGCGGCGTCTATGGCTACACCTTC.

In its sample, this clonotype was seen many times. The gene calls are TRBV7-2 and TRBJ2-6; 11 bases fit TRBD2. Per the germline V gene, CDR1 is SGHTA and CDR2 is FQGNSA. Trimming cost V 2 bases and J 3 bases; bases outside gene matches: 6. The CDR3 spans 18 residues. CDR3 in DNA: TGTGCCAGCAGCTTATCGAGACTAGCGGGGTATGGGGCCAACGTCCTGACTTTC. Translated: CASSLSRLAGYGANVLTF.

This clonotype was detected ten times or more. The genes are TRBV2 and TRBJ2-2, with TRBD2 matching over 9 bases. The V and J ends lost 7 bases and 7 bases, in that order; junction bases with no gene match: 13. CDR3 length: 16 amino acids. Germline CDR1 and CDR2: SNHLY and FYNNEI. The CDR3 coding sequence is TGTGCCAGCAAATCTGGACTAGCGAGGGAGGTCGGGGAGCTGTTTTTT. Its translation: CASKSGLAREVGELFF.

This clonotype was found many times. This chain links TRBV28 with TRBJ2-6, with 12 positions matching TRBD2. This CDR3 region has 19 residues. The V gene end was trimmed by 3 bases and the J gene end by 0 bases; junction bases not matched to a gene: 6. Per germline, CDR1 MDHEN and CDR2 SYDVKM. As DNA, the CDR3 is TGTGCCAGCAGTTTGGGGGGACTAGCGGGCGGCTCTGGGGCCAACGTCCTGACTTTC. Translating gives CASSLGGLAGGSGANVLTF.

This clonotype was detected many times. The CDR3 sequence is CASSPAARGGSYEQYF. As DNA, the CDR3 is TGTGCCAGCAGTCCTGCTGCGCGGGGGGGCTCCTACGAGCAGTACTTC. V gene TRBV7-2 combines with J gene TRBJ2-7, with 9 bases aligning to TRBD2. With 6 bases clipped from V and 0 bases from J, the junction kept 9 bases outside the gene matches. Germline V CDR1 and CDR2: SGHTA, FQGNSA. The CDR3 has 16 amino acids.

This clonotype occurred a few times. The genes are TRBV6-1 and TRBJ1-2; D not certain. This CDR3 has 14 residues. Per germline, CDR1 MNHNS and CDR2 SASEGT. The V end was cut by 6 bases, the J end by 7 bases, with 18 bases between. The CDR3 sequence is CASSQLGIMGGYTF. Here the CDR3 DNA reads TGTGCCAGCAGCCAACTCGGGATCATGGGTGGCTACACCTTC.

This CDR3 reads CASSLRRPGQGSTGELFF. CDR3 DNA: TGTGCCAGCAGCTTAAGACGACCGGGACAGGGAAGCACCGGGGAGCTGTTTTTT. The chain uses TRBV7-9 and TRBJ2-2, with 9 bases that match TRBD1. Losses at the gene ends were 2 bases for V and 4 bases for J; bases not matched to a gene: 11. Germline CDR1 and CDR2: SEHNR and FQNEAQ (reference sequence). There are 18 residues in the CDR3.

This clonotype was picked up many times. The chain recombines TRBV4-1 with TRBJ1-1; D may be TRBD1 (6 bases). This CDR3 contains 16 residues. Germline V gene data show CDR1 as MGHRA and CDR2 as YSYEKL. V was cut by 11 bases and J by 0 bases, with 22 bases left in between. CDR3 coding DNA: TGCGCCCCCCCGCCTCTGTCGGGACAAATGAACACTGAAGCTTTCTTT. It yields the protein CAPPPLSGQMNTEAFF.

This chain joins TRBV10-3 and TRBJ1-1, with 7 bases identical to TRBD1. After removal of 6 bases from V and 0 bases from J, the junction contained 4 bases not matched to a gene. The length of the CDR3 is 14 residues. Germline V gene data show CDR1 as ENHRY and CDR2 as SYGVKD. CDR3 region: CAISGTVMNTEAFF. DNA for the CDR3: TGTGCCATCAGCGGGACAGTAATGAACACTGAAGCTTTCTTT.

This clonotype occurred a few times. V gene TRBV3-1 combines with J gene TRBJ2-1; 11 bases are a match to TRBD2. The V segment lost 7 bases and the J segment 3 bases; nucleotides outside the gene matches: 5. CDR1 is LGHDT, CDR2 YNNKEL, per germline (reference sequence). The CDR3 is 15 residues long. The CDR3 DNA is TGTGCCAGCACCCCACTAGCGGGGGACTACAATGAGCAGTTCTTC. This gives the protein CASTPLAGDYNEQFF.

This clonotype was detected only a few times. The chain has TRBV7-2 and TRBJ2-1; 8 bases are shared with TRBD1. Trimming cost V 5 bases and J 3 bases; bases outside gene matches: 9. The length of the CDR3 is 16 residues. The V gene's germline CDR1 is SGHTA and CDR2 FQGNSA. The CDR3 loop is CASSPGQGGFYNEQFF. The CDR3, as DNA: TGTGCCAGCAGCCCTGGACAGGGCGGGTTCTACAATGAGCAGTTCTTC.

The table lists this clonotype with many counts. The chain links TRBV28 to TRBJ2-1; D is unclear. Trimming cost V 6 bases and J 4 bases, with 13 bases left between them. Germline V lookup: CDR1 MDHEN, CDR2 SYDVKM. The CDR3 extends over 14 amino acids. In DNA, the CDR3 is TGTGCCAGCAGGGCTAGGGCCGAGTACAATGAGCAGTTCTTC. It is translated as CASRARAEYNEQFF.

This clonotype was found many times. CDR3 bases: TGTGCCAGCAGCTGGACTAGCGGGATGAACGATGAGCAGTTCTTC. It codes for CASSWTSGMNDEQFF. The rearrangement uses TRBV6-5 and TRBJ2-1, with 12 bases that match TRBD2. The CDR3 contains 15 residues. The V segment lost 6 bases and the J segment 8 bases; nucleotides outside the gene matches: 8. CDR1 MNHEY and CDR2 SVGAGI come from the germline V gene.